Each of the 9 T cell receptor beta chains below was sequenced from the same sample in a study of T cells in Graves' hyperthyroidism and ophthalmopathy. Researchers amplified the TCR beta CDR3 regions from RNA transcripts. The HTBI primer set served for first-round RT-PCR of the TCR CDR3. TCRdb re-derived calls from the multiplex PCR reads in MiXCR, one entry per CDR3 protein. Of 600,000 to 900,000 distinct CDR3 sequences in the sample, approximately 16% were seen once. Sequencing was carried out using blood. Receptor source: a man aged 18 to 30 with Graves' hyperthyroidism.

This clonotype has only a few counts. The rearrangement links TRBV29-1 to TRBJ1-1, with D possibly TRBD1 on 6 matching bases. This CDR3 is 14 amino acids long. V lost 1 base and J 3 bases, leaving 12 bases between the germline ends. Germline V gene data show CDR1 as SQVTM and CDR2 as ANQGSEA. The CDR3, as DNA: TGCAGCGTTGAAGTTGGGGGCGTGGACACTGAAGCTTTCTTT. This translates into CSVEVGGVDTEAFF.

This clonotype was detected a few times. DNA for the CDR3: TGTGCCTGGGAAAAAACTAGCGGAGAAGAGCAGTTCTTC. This translates into CAWEKTSGEEQFF. This chain joins TRBV30 and TRBJ2-1; 8 positions agree with TRBD2. The CDR3 sequence is 13 residues long. The V segment lost 5 bases and the J segment 10 bases; nucleotides outside the gene matches: 10. Per germline, CDR1 GTSNPN and CDR2 SVGIG (reference sequence).

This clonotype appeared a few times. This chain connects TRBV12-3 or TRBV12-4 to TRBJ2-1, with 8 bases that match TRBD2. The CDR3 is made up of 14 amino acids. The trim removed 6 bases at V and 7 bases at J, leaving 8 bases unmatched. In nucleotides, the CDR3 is TGTGCCAGCAGCCCACCAGCGGGAGTGAATGAGCAGTTCTTC. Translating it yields CASSPPAGVNEQFF.

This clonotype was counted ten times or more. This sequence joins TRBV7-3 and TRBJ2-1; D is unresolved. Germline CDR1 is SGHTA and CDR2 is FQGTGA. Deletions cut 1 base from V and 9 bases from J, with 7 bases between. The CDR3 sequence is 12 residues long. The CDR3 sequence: CASSLMGIEQFF. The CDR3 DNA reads TGTGCCAGCAGCTTAATGGGGATTGAGCAGTTCTTC.

CDR3 region: CASSFGGQGDEQYF. The DNA for the CDR3 is TGTGCCAGCAGTTTTGGGGGACAGGGAGACGAGCAGTACTTC. The rearrangement uses TRBV28 and TRBJ2-7, with 9 nucleotides matching TRBD1. V gave up 3 bases and J gave up 5 bases; unmatched junction bases: 5. Germline loops: CDR1 MDHEN, CDR2 SYDVKM. The CDR3 is 14 amino acids.

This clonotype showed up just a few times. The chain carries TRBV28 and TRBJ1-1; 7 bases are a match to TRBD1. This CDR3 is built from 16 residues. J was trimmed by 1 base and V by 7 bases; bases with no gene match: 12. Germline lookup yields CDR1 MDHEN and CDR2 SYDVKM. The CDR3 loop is CASTTPGGGPNTEAFF. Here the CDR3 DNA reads TGTGCCAGCACCACCCCGGGAGGGGGCCCGAACACTGAAGCTTTCTTT.

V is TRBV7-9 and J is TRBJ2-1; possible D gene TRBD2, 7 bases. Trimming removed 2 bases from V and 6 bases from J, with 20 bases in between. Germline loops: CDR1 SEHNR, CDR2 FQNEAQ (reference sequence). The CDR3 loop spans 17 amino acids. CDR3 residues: CASSLPRGALSANEQFF. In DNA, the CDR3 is TGTGCCAGCAGCTTACCCCGGGGGGCTCTATCCGCCAATGAGCAGTTCTTC.

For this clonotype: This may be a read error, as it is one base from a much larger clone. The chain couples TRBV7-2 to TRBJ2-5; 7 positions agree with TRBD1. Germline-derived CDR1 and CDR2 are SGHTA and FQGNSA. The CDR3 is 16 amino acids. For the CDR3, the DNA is TGTGCCGGCAGCTTAGGACTTCGGGTAGGGGGCGAGACCCAGTACTTC. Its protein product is CAGSLGLRVGGETQYF.

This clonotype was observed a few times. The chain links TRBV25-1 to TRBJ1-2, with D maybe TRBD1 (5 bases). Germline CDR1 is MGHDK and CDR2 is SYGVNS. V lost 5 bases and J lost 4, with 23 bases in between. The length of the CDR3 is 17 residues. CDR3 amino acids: CASSPNRGSLNPYGYTF. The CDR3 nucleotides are TGTGCCAGCAGTCCTAACCGGGGCAGCTTAAACCCCTATGGCTACACCTTC.